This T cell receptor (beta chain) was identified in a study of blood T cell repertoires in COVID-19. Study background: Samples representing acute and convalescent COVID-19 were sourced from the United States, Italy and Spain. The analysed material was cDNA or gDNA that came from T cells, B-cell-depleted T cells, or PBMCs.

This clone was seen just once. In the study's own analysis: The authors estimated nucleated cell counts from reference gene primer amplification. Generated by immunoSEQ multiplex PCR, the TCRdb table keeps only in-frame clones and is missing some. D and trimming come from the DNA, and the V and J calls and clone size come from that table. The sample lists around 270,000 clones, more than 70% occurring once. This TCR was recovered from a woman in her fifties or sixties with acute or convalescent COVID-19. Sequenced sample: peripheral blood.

The CDR3, as DNA: TGTGCCAGCAGTTTCGGAGGGGTGGCAGGTTATTCTCTCCACTTT. This sequence encodes CASSFGGVAGYSLHF. The chain carries TRBV28 and TRBJ1-6, with a tentative D call TRBD1 (5 bases). Per the germline V gene, CDR1 is MDHEN and CDR2 is SYDVKM. The CDR3 contains 15 residues. V dropped 3 bases and J dropped 16 bases, with 22 bases sitting between them.